Listed here are 2 T cell receptor beta chains from one sample, sequenced in a study of T cells in Graves' hyperthyroidism and ophthalmopathy. What was amplified from RNA transcripts were TCR beta CDR3 regions. The HTBI primer set was used in a first-round RT-PCR of the TCR CDR3. TCRdb passed the multiplex PCR reads through MiXCR, listing each CDR3 protein once. Among fewer than 650,000 distinct CDR3 sequences listed, about 14% were seen once. Sequenced sample: blood. These receptors originate from a woman aged 25 to 39 with Graves' hyperthyroidism that later progressed to Graves' ophthalmopathy.

The table lists this clonotype with many counts. This chain uses TRBV7-9 with TRBJ1-2; no definite D call. The CDR3 runs 15 residues. Trimming took 1 base from V and 0 from J, leaving 9 bases between them. Germline loops: CDR1 SEHNR, CDR2 FQNEAQ (reference sequence). CDR3: CASSLVDRANYGYTF. CDR3 nucleotides: TGTGCCAGCAGCTTAGTGGACCGAGCTAACTATGGCTACACCTTC.

This clonotype occurred many times. The rearrangement links TRBV5-1 to TRBJ2-7; TRBD2 matches at 10 bases. The CDR3 extends over 17 amino acids. V gave up 0 bases and J gave up 5 bases; unmatched junction bases: 11. Germline loops: CDR1 SGHRS, CDR2 YFSETQ. DNA of the CDR3: TGCGCCAGCAGCTTGGTAGGGTCTGGGCTAGCGGGAGACGAGCAGTACTTC. Its protein product is CASSLVGSGLAGDEQYF.